This T cell receptor (beta chain) originates from a study of T cell changes during pregnancy in multiple sclerosis (dated by TCRdb to between 2018 and 2020). For context, the study as a whole: The study examined how the T cell repertoire changed over the course of pregnancy in women with multiple sclerosis.

This clone has a single count. Its antigen target is currently unknown. Per-base qualities were not stored, and no clone one base away is much larger. Inclusive of the bounding cysteine and phenylalanine, the CDR3 is 17 residues long. The read is trimmed to its CDR3 DNA, 51 bases read in frame from base 1. Deletion took 0 bases off V and 0 bases off J, with a span of 12 bases between the germline ends. The germline V gene yields SGHRS for CDR1 and YFSETQ for CDR2. The library was obtained by the immunoSEQ multiplex PCR assay. Sourced from immuneACCESS, this table was stored by TCRdb with only in-frame sequences that have V and J called. A share of the clones is absent; for the studies checked, an unresolved V gene accounts for under half, and the remainder has no known explanation. In this sample the table shows about 60,000 clones, 93% of which occur a single time. Of the sample, less than 5% falls within the top ten clones.

The sequencing here drew on CD8+ T cells from peripheral blood mononuclear cells, taken in the second trimester of pregnancy. The clonotype originates from a female donor with multiple sclerosis, enrolled in a pregnancy study. The chain was built from TRBV5-1 and TRBJ2-2; 5 matching bases give a weak D call of TRBD1. CDR3 region: CASSLARAVPNTGELFF. The DNA reads as follows: TGCGCCAGCAGCTTGGCCAGGGCTGTGCCGAACACCGGGGAGCTGTTTTTT.